This TCR beta chain stems from a study of blood T cell repertoires in COVID-19. In the study overall: In each case, the material was cDNA or gDNA derived from T cells, B-cell-depleted T cells, or PBMCs.

Assay used: immunoSEQ multiplex PCR; TCRdb lists only in-frame clones, some missing. The top ten clones hold around 6% of a sample with 300,000 to 400,000 clones, 80% to 90% of them seen once. With 7 bases removed from V and 8 bases from J, the gap between germline ends came to 15 bases. This CDR3 has 13 amino acids. Germline V gives CDR1 LNHDA, CDR2 SQIVND (reference sequence). Patients in Seattle were enrolled during active infection, then followed longitudinally. This clone was found a few times. This chain connects TRBV19 to TRBJ1-3; no reliable D call. The TCR comes from a woman aged 45-65 years with COVID-19, enrolled during active disease. The sample taken for sequencing was peripheral blood. The CDR3 DNA follows: TGTGCCAGTAAAGCAAAAGTGAGGGACACCATATATTTT. Translation gives CASKAKVRDTIYF.